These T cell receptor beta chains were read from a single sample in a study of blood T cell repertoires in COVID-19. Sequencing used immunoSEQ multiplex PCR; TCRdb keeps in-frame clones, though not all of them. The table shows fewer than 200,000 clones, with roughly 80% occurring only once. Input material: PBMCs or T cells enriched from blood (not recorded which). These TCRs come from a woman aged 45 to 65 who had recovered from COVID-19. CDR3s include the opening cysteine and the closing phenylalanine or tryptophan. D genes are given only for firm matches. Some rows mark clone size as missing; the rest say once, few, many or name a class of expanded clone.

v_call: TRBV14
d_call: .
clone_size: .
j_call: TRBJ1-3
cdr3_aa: CASSRELHPGNTIYF
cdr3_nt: TGTGCCAGCAGCCGGGAGCTTCATCCAGGAAACACCATATATTTT

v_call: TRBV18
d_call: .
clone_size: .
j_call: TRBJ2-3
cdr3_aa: CASSPIDSNSDTQYF
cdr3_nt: TGTGCCAGCTCACCAATCGACAGCAATTCGGATACGCAGTATTTT

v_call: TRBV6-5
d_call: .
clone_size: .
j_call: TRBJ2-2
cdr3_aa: CASRGLGTGELFF
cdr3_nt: TGTGCCAGCAGGGGGCTCGGCACCGGGGAGCTGTTTTTT

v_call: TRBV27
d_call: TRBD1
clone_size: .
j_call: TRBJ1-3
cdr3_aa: CASSDRVGNTIYF
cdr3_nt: TGTGCCAGCAGCGACAGGGTTGGAAACACCATATATTTT

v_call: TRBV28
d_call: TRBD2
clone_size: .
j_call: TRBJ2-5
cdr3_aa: CASSLYRRTSGRETQYF
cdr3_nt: TGTGCCAGCAGTTTATACCGGAGGACTAGCGGGAGAGAGACCCAGTACTTC

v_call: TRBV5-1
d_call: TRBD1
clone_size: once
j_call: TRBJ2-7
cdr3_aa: CASSLSGQDYEQYF
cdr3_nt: TGCGCCAGCAGCTTGAGCGGACAGGATTACGAGCAGTACTTC

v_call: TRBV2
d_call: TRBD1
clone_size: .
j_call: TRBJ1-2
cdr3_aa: CASSEQGAGGYTF
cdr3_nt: TGTGCCAGCAGTGAACAGGGGGCGGGTGGCTACACCTTC

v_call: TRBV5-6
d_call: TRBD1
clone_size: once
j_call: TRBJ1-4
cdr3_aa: CASSFTGVNEKLFF
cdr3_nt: TGTGCCAGCAGCTTTACAGGGGTTAATGAAAAACTGTTTTTT

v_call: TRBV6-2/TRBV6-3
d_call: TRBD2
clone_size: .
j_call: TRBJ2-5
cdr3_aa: CASSYSTVQPGLAGGPETQYF
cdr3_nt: TGTGCCAGCAGTTACTCGACTGTACAGCCGGGACTAGCGGGAGGGCCAGAGACCCAGTACTTC

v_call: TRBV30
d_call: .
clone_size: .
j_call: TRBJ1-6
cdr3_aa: CAWRESRGSPLHF
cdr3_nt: TGTGCCTGGCGGGAGTCCCGAGGCTCACCCCTCCACTTT

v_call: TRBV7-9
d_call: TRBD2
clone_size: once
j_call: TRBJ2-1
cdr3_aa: CASSHRTSGSGEQFF
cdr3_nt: TGTGCCAGCAGCCACCGGACTAGCGGGAGCGGTGAGCAGTTCTTC

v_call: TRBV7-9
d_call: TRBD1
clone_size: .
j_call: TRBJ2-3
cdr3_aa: CASSPGTGGHDTQYF
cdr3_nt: TGTGCCAGCAGCCCCGGGACAGGGGGACACGATACGCAGTATTTT

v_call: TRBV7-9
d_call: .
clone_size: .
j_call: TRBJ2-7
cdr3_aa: CASSLGRQPDEWYF
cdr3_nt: TGTGCCAGCAGCTTAGGACGACAGCCCGACGAATGGTACTTC

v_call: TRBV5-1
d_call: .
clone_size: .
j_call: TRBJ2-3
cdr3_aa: CASSLVTGLTDTQYF
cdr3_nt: TGCGCCAGCAGCTTGGTCACAGGGTTGACAGATACGCAGTATTTT

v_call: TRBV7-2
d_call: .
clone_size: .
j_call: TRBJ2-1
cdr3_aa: CASSLGDEQFF
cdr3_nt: TGTGCCAGCAGCTTAGGAGATGAGCAGTTCTTC

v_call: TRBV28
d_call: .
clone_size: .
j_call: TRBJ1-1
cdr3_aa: CASSFPRGVTEAFF
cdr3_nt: TGTGCCAGCAGTTTCCCTCGGGGGGTGACTGAAGCTTTCTTT

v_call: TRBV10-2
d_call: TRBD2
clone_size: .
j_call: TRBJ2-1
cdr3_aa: CASRAGTRPFF
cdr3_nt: TGCGCCAGCAGGGCCGGGACTAGGCCGTTCTTC

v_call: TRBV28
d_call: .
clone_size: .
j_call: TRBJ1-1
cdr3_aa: CASSTSHGRTEAFF
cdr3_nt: TGTGCCAGCAGTACCTCCCACGGTCGCACTGAAGCTTTCTTT

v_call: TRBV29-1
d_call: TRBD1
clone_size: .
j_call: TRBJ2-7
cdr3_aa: CSVTGQGIYEQYF
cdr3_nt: TGCAGCGTAACGGGACAGGGGATCTACGAGCAGTACTTC

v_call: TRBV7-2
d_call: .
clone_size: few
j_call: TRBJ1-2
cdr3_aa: CASSSTLPGHGYTF
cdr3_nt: TGTGCCAGCAGCTCGACACTACCAGGGCATGGCTACACCTTC

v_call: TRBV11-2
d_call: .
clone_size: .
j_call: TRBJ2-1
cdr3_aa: CATSTSLAEQFF
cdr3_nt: TGTGCCACCAGTACTAGCCTGGCGGAGCAGTTCTTC

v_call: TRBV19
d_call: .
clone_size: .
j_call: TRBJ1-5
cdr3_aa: CASSQNKGAVQPQHF
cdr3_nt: TGTGCCAGTAGCCAGAACAAAGGGGCCGTTCAGCCCCAGCATTTT

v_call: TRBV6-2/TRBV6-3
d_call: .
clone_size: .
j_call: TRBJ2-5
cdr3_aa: CASSYGVRRQTQYF
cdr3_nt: TGTGCCAGCAGTTACGGTGTCAGGAGGCAGACCCAGTACTTC

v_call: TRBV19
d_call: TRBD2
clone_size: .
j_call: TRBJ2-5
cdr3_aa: CASSPYSGITETQYF
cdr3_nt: TGTGCCAGTAGTCCTTATAGCGGGATTACAGAGACCCAGTACTTC

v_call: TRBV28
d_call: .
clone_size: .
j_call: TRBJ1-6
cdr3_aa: CASRHGTGWESSYNSPLHF
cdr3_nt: TGTGCCAGCAGGCACGGAACAGGGTGGGAGAGCTCCTATAATTCACCCCTCCACTTT